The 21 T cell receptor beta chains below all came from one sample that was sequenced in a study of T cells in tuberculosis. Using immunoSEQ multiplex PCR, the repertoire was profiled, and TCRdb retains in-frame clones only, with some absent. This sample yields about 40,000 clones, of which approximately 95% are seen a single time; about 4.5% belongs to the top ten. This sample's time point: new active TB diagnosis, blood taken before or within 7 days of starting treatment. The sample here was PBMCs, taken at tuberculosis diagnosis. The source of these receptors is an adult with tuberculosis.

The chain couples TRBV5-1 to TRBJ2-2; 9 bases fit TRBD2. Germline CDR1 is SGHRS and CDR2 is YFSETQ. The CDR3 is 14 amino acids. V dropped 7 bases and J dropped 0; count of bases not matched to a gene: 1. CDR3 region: CASLAGSNTGELFF. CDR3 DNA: TGCGCCAGCCTAGCGGGGTCGAACACCGGGGAGCTGTTTTTT. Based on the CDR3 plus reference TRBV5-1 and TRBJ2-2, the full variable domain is KAGVTQTPRYLIKTRGQQVTLSCSPISGHRSVSWYQQTPGQGLQFLFEYFSETQRNKGNFPGRFSGRQFSNSRSEMNVSTLELGDSALYLCASLAGSNTGELFFGEGSRLTVL.

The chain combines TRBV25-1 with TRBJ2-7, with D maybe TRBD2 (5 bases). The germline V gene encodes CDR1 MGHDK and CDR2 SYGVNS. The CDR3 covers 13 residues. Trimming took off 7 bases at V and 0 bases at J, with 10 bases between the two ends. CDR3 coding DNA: TGTGCCAGCAACCTAGGGAGCTCCTACGAGCAGTACTTC. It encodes CASNLGSSYEQYF.

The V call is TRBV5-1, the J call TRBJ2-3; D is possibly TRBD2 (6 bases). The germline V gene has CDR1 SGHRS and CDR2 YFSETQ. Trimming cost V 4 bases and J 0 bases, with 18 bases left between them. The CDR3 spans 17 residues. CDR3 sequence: CASSGGLRDPSTDTQYF. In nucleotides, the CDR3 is TGCGCCAGCAGCGGAGGGCTCCGGGACCCTAGCACAGATACGCAGTATTTT.

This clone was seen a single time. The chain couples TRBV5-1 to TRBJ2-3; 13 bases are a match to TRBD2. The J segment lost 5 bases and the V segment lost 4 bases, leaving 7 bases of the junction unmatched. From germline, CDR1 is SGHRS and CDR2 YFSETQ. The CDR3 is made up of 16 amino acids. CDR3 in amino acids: CASSPTSGGARDTQYF. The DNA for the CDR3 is TGCGCCAGCAGCCCTACTAGCGGGGGGGCCCGAGATACGCAGTATTTT.

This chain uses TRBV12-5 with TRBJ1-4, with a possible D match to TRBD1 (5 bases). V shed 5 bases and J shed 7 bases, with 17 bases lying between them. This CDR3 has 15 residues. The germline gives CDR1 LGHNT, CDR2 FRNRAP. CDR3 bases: TGTGCTAGTGGTGCAACAACAGGCGTCGGTGAAAAACTGTTTTTT. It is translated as CASGATTGVGEKLFF.

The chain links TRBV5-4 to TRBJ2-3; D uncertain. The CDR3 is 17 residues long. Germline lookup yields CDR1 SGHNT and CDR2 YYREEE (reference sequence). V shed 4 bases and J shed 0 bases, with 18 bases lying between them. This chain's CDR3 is CASSPFFSVVSTDTQYF. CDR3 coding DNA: TGTGCCAGCAGCCCCTTTTTTTCAGTTGTAAGCACAGATACGCAGTATTTT.

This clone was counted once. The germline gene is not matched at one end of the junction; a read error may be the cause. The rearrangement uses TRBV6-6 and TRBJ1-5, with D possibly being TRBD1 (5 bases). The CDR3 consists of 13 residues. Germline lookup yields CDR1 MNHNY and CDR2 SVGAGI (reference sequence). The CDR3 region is CASCRGSTQPQHF. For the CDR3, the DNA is TGTGCCAGCTGCCGGGGGAGCACTCAGCCCCAGCATTTT.

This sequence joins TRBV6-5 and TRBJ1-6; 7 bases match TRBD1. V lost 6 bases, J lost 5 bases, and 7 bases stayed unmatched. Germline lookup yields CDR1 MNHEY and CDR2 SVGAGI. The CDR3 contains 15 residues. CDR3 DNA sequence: TGTGCCAGCAGCCTGGGACAGCCAGATAATTCACCCCTCCACTTT. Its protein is CASSLGQPDNSPLHF.

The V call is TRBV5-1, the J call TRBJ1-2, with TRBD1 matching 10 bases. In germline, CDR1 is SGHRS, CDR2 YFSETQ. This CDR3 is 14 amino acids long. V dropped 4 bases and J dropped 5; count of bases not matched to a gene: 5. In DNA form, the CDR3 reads TGCGCCAGCAGCGACCCGGACAGGGGGTATGGCTACACCTTC. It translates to CASSDPDRGYGYTF.

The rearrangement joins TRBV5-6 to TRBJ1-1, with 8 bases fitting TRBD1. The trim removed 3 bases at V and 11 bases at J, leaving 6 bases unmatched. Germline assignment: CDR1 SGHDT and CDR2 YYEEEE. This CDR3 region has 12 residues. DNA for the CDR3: TGTGCCAGCAGCTATACTCGGACAGGGGCTTTCTTT. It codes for CASSYTRTGAFF.

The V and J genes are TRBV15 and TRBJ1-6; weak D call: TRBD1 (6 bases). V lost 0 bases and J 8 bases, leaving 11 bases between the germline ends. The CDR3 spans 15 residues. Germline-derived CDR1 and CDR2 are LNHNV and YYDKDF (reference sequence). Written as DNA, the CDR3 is TGTGCCACCAGCAGAGATTTCAGGGGTGATTCACCCCTCCACTTT. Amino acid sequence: CATSRDFRGDSPLHF.

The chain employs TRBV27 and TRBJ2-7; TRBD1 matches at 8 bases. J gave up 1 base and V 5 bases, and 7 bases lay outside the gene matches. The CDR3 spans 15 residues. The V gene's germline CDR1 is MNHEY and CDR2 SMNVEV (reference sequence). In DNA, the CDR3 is TGTGCCAGCAGTCAGCAGGGGGCCATTTCCTACGAGCAGTACTTC. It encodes CASSQQGAISYEQYF.

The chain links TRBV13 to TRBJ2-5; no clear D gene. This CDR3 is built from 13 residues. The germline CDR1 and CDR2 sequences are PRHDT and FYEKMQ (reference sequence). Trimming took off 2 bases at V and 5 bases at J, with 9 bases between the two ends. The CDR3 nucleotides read TGTGCCAGCAGCTTATACAGAAAGGAGACCCAGTACTTC. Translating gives CASSLYRKETQYF.

CDR3 DNA: TGTGCCAGCAGTTCGTACCGGGACAGCAAAGGGAATGAGCAGTTCTTC. The encoded protein is CASSSYRDSKGNEQFF. The chain joins TRBV6-5 to TRBJ2-1, with TRBD1 matching over 7 bases. The CDR3 is 16 residues long. In germline, CDR1 is MNHEY, CDR2 SVGAGI. Trimming cost V 4 bases and J 7 bases; bases outside gene matches: 13.

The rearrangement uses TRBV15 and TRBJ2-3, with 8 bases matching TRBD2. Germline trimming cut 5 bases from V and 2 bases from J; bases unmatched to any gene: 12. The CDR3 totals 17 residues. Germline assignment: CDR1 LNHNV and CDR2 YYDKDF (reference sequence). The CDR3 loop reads CATSGVGLARNTDTQYF. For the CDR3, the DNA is TGTGCCACCAGCGGAGTTGGACTAGCTAGGAACACAGATACGCAGTATTTT.

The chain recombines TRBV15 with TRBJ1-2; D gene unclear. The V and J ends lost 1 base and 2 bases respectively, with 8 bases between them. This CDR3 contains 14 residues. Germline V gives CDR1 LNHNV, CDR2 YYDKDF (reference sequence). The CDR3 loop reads CATSRVGGNYGYTF. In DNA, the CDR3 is TGTGCCACCAGCAGAGTAGGCGGGAACTATGGCTACACCTTC.

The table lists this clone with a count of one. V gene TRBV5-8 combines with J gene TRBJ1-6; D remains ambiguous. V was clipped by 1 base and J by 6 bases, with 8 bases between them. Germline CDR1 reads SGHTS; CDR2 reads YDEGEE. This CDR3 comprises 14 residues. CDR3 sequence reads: CASSLLVGNSPLHF. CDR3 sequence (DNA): TGTGCCAGCAGCTTGTTGGTCGGTAATTCACCCCTCCACTTT.

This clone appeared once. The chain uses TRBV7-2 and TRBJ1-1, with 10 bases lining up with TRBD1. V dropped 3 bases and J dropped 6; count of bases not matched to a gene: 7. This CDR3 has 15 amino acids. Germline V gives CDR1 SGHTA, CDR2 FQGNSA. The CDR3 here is CASSLKTGGFPEAFF. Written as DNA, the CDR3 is TGTGCCAGCAGCTTGAAGACAGGGGGCTTTCCTGAAGCTTTCTTT. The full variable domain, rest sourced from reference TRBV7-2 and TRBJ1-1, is GAGVSQSPSNKVTEKGKDVELRCDPISGHTALYWYRQSLGQGLEFLIYFQGNSAPDKSGLPSDRFSAERTGGSVSTLTIQRTQQEDSAVYLCASSLKTGGFPEAFFGQGTRLTVV.

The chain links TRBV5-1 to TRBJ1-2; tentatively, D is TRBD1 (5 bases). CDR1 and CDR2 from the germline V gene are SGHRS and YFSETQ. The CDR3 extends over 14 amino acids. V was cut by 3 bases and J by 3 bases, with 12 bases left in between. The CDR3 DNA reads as TGCGCCAGCAGCTCCTTCGGGGGAGACTATGGCTACACCTTC. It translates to CASSSFGGDYGYTF. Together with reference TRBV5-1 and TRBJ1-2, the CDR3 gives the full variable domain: KAGVTQTPRYLIKTRGQQVTLSCSPISGHRSVSWYQQTPGQGLQFLFEYFSETQRNKGNFPGRFSGRQFSNSRSEMNVSTLELGDSALYLCASSSFGGDYGYTFGSGTRLTVV.

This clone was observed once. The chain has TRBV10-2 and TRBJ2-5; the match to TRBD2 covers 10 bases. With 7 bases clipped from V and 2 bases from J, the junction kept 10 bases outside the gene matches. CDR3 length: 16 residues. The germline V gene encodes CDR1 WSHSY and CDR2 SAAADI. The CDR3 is CASTAILTSGQETQYF. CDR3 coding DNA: TGCGCCAGCACAGCCATATTGACTAGCGGGCAAGAGACCCAGTACTTC.

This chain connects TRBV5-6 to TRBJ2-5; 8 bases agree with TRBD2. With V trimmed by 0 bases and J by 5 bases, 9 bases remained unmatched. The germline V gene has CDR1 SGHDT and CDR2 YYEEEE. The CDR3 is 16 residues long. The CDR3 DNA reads TGTGCCAGCAGCTTGGCATCCGGGGGGGCCCCCGAGACCCAGTACTTC. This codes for CASSLASGGAPETQYF.